The clone carrying this TCR beta chain was seen a few times. The treatment was: randomized to nivolumab then ipilimumab (arm A) or the reverse (arm B). Patients had received no earlier DNA-damaging chemotherapy. PBMC sorting kept live CD3+CD8+ cells without CD19 or CD56. This record belongs to a study of sequential checkpoint blockade in melanoma. Turning to the study itself: Patients were randomized 1:1 to nivolumab-then-ipilimumab or ipilimumab-then-nivolumab first-line. Both treatment sequences were followed by maintenance nivolumab.

The CDR3 is 15 residues long. The germline CDR1 and CDR2 sequences are MDHEN and SYDVKM. The ends lost 6 bases at V and 5 bases at J; junction bases unmatched: 10. Generated by immunoSEQ multiplex PCR, the TCRdb table keeps only in-frame clones and is missing some. The sample yields roughly 30,000 clones, 65% to 85% seen once. Sequences were derived from CD8+ T cells sorted from blood (inferred from file names), sampled from a patient given nivolumab and ipilimumab in sequence. The J gene is TRBJ1-5, the V gene TRBV28; 7 nucleotides agree with TRBD1. This clonotype was obtained from a human donor with melanoma. The CDR3 DNA is TGTGCCAGCAGAGATGGACAGGCTGGCGATCAGCCCCAGCATTTT. It is translated as CASRDGQAGDQPQHF.